This T cell receptor (beta chain) was sequenced in a study of blood T cell repertoires in COVID-19. Study details: Both acute and convalescent COVID-19 samples were obtained from the United States, Italy and Spain.

The germline V gene encodes CDR1 LNHDA and CDR2 SQIVND (reference sequence). V lost 5 bases and J lost 4; bases outside the gene matches: 12. The CDR3 is 17 amino acids. Clones were sequenced by immunoSEQ multiplex PCR, and TCRdb holds only the in-frame ones, with some missing. The sample carries over 120,000 clones, 88% recorded once. The gene calls are TRBV19 and TRBJ1-5; 9 nucleotides align to TRBD1. The source is a man between 70 and 80 years old with acute or convalescent COVID-19. Sequencing input: peripheral blood. CDR3 amino acids: CASSQDRGNLGNQPQHF. Here the CDR3 DNA reads TGTGCCAGTAGTCAGGACAGGGGAAACCTGGGTAATCAGCCCCAGCATTTT.